A selection of T cell receptor beta chains follows, all from one sample in a study of beta chain features in type 1 diabetes. This table comes from immunoSEQ multiplex PCR, and its TCRdb copy is limited to in-frame clones, with some not included. There are about 110,000 clones in the sample; almost 40% occur only once, and around 0.07% lies in the top ten. The sample was stem cell memory CD4+ T cells from blood. Receptors originate from a woman younger than 35 in good health. CDR3s include the opening cysteine and the closing phenylalanine or tryptophan. D genes are given only for firm matches.

v_gene | d_gene | CDR3aa
TRBV18 | TRBD1 | CASSPPTGGNQETQYF
TRBV28 | TRBD2 | CASQTSGNYEQYF
TRBV4-2 | . | CASSLRTSSSYNEQFF
TRBV7-2 | TRBD1 | CASSRGGQGNPEAFF
TRBV19 | . | CASSMTRVGRNEQFF
TRBV2 | . | CASRLTESYEQYF
TRBV28 | TRBD2 | CASSFFPSGAKETQYF
TRBV29-1 | TRBD2 | CSVGGGTSGTDTQYF
TRBV18 | . | CASAKGHLYNEQFF
TRBV28 | . | CASSDNEQFF
TRBV19 | . | CASRRILRESEAFF
TRBV11-3 | . | CASSLSTGPYEQYF
TRBV30 | TRBD1 | CAWGTGASPLHF
TRBV7-2 | TRBD2 | CASSRTSVGYEQYF
TRBV29-1 | TRBD2 | CSASGRARDEQFF
TRBV30 | . | CAWSARTNRDGNTEAFF
TRBV2 | . | CASSIAAGNNEQFF
TRBV7-9 | . | CASSFPGNIYNEQFF
TRBV10-3 | TRBD1 | CAISGTGWEKLFF
TRBV10-3 | . | CAISDSYSNQPQHF
TRBV7-8 | TRBD1 | CASSPDRTGTTGELFF
TRBV29-1 | TRBD1 | CSVGTGTGETQYF
TRBV7-6 | TRBD1 | CASSLRDRGNTIYF
TRBV2 | . | CASSLSYEQYF
TRBV5-6 | TRBD2 | CASSSVAGGGETQYF
TRBV27 | TRBD1 | CASSVQGANRAFF
TRBV7-2 | TRBD1 | CASSTGTGGLYNEQFF
TRBV5-1 | . | CASSLRETQYF
TRBV6-5 | . | CASSSAGMGEKLFF
TRBV5-1 | TRBD1 | CASSRGQGWDEQFF
TRBV6-5 | . | CASSYGGINSYEQYF
TRBV11-2 | TRBD1 | CASSRTTGQGRRSEAFF
TRBV6-5 | . | CASARSRDTQYF
TRBV6-6 | . | CASSTSGNTIYF
TRBV5-1 | TRBD1 | CASRGQEDYGYTF
TRBV28 | . | CASTVGTGYGYTF
TRBV13 | . | CASSHSGDANVLTF
TRBV15 | TRBD1 | CATSRGTGVNNEQFF
TRBV5-1 | TRBD1 | CASSSGGAYGYTF